Given below is one TCR beta chain in context. Clones were sequenced by immunoSEQ multiplex PCR, and TCRdb holds only the in-frame ones, with some missing. The sample records 60,000 to 75,000 clones, approximately 92% being singletons. The sample taken for sequencing was PBMCs. The sequence was collected from a man in his forties with rheumatoid arthritis.

CDR3 nucleotide sequence: TGTGCCAGCAGACGTATGGGGACCACTGAAGCTTTCTTT. Translating it yields CASRRMGTTEAFF. This chain links TRBV12-3 or TRBV12-4 with TRBJ1-1; the D gene is possibly TRBD1 (5 bases). V gave up 6 bases and J gave up 4 bases, with 12 bases separating them. CDR3 length: 13 amino acids.